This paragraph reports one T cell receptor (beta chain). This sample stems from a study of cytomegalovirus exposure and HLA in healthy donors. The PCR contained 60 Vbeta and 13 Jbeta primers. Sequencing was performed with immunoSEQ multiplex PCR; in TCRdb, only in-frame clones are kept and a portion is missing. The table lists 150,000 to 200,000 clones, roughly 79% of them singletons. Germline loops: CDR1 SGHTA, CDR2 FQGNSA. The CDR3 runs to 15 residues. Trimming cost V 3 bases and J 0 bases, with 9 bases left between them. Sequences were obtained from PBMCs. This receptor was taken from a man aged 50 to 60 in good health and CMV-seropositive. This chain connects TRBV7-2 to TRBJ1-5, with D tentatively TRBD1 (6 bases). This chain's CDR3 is CASSFEQGSNQPQHF. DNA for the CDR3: TGTGCCAGCAGCTTTGAACAGGGTAGCAATCAGCCCCAGCATTTT.